This T cell receptor (beta chain) was recovered during a study of CD8 T cells in ankylosing spondylitis. Study-wide findings and caveats: Some motif variants were previously reported in reactive arthritis synovial fluid and blood.

J was trimmed by 6 bases and V by 4 bases; bases with no gene match: 8. CDR3 length: 14 residues. Looked up from germline, CDR1 is KGHSH and CDR2 is LQKENI. Construction of TCR beta libraries was performed using quantitative 5'-RACE with molecular barcodes. TCRdb reprocessed the 5' RACE reads via MiXCR and lists one record per CDR3 protein. The table lists 250,000 to 300,000 distinct CDR3 sequences, 20% of them singletons. This clonotype was seen a few times. No antigen is known for it. The sequenced material came from blood, either unsorted or a sorted T cell fraction (not recorded which). The V gene is TRBV18, the J gene TRBJ1-2; TRBD1 matches 7 bases. This TCR derives from a male donor with ankylosing spondylitis or in good health (not recorded which). The CDR3 loop reads CASSQTTGRDGYTF. CDR3 nucleotides: TGTGCCAGCTCACAAACGACAGGGAGGGATGGCTACACCTTC.